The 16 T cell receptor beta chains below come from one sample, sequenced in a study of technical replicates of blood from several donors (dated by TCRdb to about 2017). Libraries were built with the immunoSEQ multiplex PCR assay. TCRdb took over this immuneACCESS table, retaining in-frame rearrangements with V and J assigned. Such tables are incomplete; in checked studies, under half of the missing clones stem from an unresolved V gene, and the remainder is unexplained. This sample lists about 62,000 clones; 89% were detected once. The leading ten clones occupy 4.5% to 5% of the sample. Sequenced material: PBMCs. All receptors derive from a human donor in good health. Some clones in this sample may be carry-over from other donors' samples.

CDR3 residues: CASSLVGLGGSEQYF. CDR3 coding DNA: TGCGCCAGCAGCTTGGTGGGACTAGGGGGGAGCGAGCAGTACTTC. The chain couples TRBV5-1 to TRBJ2-7; the match to TRBD2 covers 8 bases. V was clipped by 0 bases and J by 6 bases; unmatched bases: 8. CDR1 is SGHRS and CDR2 is YFSETQ in the germline V gene. This CDR3 has 15 amino acids.

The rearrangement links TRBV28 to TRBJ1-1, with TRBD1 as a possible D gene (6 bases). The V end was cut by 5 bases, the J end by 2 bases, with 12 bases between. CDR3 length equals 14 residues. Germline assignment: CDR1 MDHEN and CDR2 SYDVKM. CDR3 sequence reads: CASSPPRGNTEAFF. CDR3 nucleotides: TGTGCCAGCAGTCCCCCCAGGGGTAACACTGAAGCTTTCTTT.

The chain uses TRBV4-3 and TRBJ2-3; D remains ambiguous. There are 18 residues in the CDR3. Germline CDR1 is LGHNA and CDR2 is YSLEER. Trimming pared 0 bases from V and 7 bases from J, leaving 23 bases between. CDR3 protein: CASSQDWNPTQPYYTQYF. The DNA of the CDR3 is TGCGCCAGCAGCCAAGATTGGAATCCGACACAGCCCTATTATACGCAGTATTTT.

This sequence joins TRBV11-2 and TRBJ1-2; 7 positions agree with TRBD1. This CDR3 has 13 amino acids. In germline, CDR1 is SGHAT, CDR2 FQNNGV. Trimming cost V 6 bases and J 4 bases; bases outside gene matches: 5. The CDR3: CASSPGQIYGYTF. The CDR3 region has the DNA TGTGCCAGCAGTCCGGGACAGATCTATGGCTACACCTTC.

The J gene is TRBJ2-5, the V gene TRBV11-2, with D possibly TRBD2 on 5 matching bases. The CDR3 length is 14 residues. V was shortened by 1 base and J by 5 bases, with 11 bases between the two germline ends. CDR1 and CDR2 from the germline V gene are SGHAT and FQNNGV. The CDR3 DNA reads TGTGCCAGCAGCTTAGCGATAGCGCTCGAGACCCAGTACTTC. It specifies CASSLAIALETQYF.

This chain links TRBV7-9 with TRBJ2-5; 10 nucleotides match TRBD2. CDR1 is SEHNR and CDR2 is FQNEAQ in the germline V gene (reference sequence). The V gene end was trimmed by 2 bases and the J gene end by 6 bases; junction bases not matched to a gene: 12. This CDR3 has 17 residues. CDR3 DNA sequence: TGTGCCAGCAGCTTATTTAAGAGCGGGAGGGCCTCGAAGACCCAGTACTTC. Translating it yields CASSLFKSGRASKTQYF. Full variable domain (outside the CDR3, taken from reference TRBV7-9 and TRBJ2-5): DTGVSQNPRHKITKRGQNVTFRCDPISEHNRLYWYRQTLGQGPEFLTYFQNEAQLEKSRLLSDRFSAERPKGSFSTLEIQRTEQGDSAMYLCASSLFKSGRASKTQYFGPGTRLLVL.

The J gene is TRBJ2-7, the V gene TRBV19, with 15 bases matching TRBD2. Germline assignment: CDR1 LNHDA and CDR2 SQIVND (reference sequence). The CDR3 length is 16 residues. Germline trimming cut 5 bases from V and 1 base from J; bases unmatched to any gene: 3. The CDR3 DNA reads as TGTGCCAGTAGTCCAGGGACTAGCGGGAGGTCCTACGAGCAGTACTTC. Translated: CASSPGTSGRSYEQYF. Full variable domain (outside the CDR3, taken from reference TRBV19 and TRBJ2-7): DGGITQSPKYLFRKEGQNVTLSCEQNLNHDAMYWYRQDPGQGLRLIYYSQIVNDFQKGDIAEGYSVSREKKESFPLTVTSAQKNPTAFYLCASSPGTSGRSYEQYFGPGTRLTVT.

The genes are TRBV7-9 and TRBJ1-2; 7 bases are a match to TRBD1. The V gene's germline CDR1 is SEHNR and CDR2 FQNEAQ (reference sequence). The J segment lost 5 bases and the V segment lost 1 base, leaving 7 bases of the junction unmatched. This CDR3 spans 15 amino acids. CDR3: CASSLDSYRGYGYTF. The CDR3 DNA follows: TGTGCCAGCAGCTTAGACTCCTACAGGGGTTATGGCTACACCTTC.

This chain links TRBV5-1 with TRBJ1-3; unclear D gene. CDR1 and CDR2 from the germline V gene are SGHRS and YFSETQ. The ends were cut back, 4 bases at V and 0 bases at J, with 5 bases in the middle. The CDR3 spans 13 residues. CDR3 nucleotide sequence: TGCGCCAGCAGCACGGGCTCTGGAAACACCATATATTTT. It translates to CASSTGSGNTIYF. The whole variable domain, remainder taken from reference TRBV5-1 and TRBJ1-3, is KAGVTQTPRYLIKTRGQQVTLSCSPISGHRSVSWYQQTPGQGLQFLFEYFSETQRNKGNFPGRFSGRQFSNSRSEMNVSTLELGDSALYLCASSTGSGNTIYFGEGSWLTVV.

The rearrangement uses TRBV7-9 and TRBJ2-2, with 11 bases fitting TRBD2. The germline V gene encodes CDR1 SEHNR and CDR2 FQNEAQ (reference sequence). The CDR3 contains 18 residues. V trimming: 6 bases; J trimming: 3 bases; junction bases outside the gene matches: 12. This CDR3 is CASRTQIAGGQYTGELFF. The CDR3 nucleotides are TGTGCCAGCAGAACCCAGATAGCGGGGGGGCAATACACCGGGGAGCTGTTTTTT.

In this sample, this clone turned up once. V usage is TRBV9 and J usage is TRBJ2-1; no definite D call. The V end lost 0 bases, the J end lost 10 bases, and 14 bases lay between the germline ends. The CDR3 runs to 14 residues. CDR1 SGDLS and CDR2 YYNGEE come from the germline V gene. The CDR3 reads CASSVAGGSREQFF. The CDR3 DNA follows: TGTGCCAGCAGCGTAGCTGGTGGTAGCCGGGAGCAGTTCTTC.

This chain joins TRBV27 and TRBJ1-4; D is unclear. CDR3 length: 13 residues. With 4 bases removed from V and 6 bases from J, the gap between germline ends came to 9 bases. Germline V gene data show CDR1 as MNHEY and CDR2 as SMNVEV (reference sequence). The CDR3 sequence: CASSWSRHEKLFF. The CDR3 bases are TGTGCCAGCAGTTGGTCCAGGCATGAAAAACTGTTTTTT.

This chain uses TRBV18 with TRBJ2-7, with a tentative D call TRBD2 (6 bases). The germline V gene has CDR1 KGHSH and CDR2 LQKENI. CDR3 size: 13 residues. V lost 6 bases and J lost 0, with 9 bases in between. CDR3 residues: CASSSGGSYEQYF. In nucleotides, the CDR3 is TGTGCCAGCTCCTCCGGGGGCTCCTACGAGCAGTACTTC.

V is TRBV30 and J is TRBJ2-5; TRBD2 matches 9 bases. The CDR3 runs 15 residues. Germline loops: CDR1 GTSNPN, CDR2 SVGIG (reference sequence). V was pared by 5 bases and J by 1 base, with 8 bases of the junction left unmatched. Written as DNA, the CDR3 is TGTGCCTGGTGCACCGGGACTAGCAGCCAAGAGACCCAGTACTTC. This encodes CAWCTGTSSQETQYF.

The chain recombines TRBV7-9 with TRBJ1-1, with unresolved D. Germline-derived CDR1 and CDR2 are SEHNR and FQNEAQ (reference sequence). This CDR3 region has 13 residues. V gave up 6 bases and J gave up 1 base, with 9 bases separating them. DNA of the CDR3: TGTGCCAGCAGTCGGCAGGAGAACACTGAAGCTTTCTTT. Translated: CASSRQENTEAFF.

The CDR3 here is CASSSGLANYGYTF. CDR3 nucleotides: TGTGCCAGCAGCTCAGGGCTAGCTAACTATGGCTACACCTTC. This chain connects TRBV7-9 to TRBJ1-2, with D possibly being TRBD1 (5 bases). The CDR3 consists of 14 residues. Germline loops: CDR1 SEHNR, CDR2 FQNEAQ (reference sequence). V dropped 4 bases and J dropped 0 bases, with 9 bases sitting between them.